Below, 31 T cell receptor beta chains from the same sample are listed, as sequenced in a study of monozygotic twins with inflammatory bowel disease (dated by TCRdb to about 2019). To prepare the library, 5' RACE was applied. The sequencer listed for this sample is Illumina HiSeq 2500. The reads, reprocessed by TCRdb, yield one row per CDR3 protein sequence and no DNA. The table for this sample lists 400,000 to 500,000 distinct CDR3 sequences. Roughly 2.5% of the sample belongs to the ten largest clones. The material sequenced was blood. These receptors were collected from a human donor with ulcerative colitis or Crohn's disease, or a healthy co-twin of an affected twin (not recorded which).

V gene TRBV12-3 or TRBV12-4 combines with J gene TRBJ2-2; as DNA is missing, the TRBD2 call by TCRdb cannot be tested. This CDR3 comprises 13 residues. The CDR3 sequence: CASMAGDTGELFF.

The chain uses TRBV4-1 and TRBJ2-7; the TRBD1 assignment by TCRdb is unverifiable without DNA. The CDR3 runs 12 residues. Germline V gene data show CDR1 as MGHRA and CDR2 as YSYEKL. CDR3 protein: CASSPVGGEQYF.

This chain links TRBV12-3 or TRBV12-4 with TRBJ1-3. The length of the CDR3 is 15 residues. CDR3 amino acids: CASSFGSPVRNTIYF.

This sequence joins TRBV7-9 and TRBJ2-7; without DNA, the TCRdb call of TRBD2 cannot be checked. Germline CDR1 is SEHNR and CDR2 is FQNEAQ (reference sequence). CDR3 length: 17 amino acids. The CDR3 here is CASSFPVAGTSVDEQYF. Based on the CDR3 plus reference TRBV7-9 and TRBJ2-7, the full variable domain is DTGVSQNPRHKITKRGQNVTFRCDPISEHNRLYWYRQTLGQGPEFLTYFQNEAQLEKSRLLSDRFSAERPKGSFSTLEIQRTEQGDSAMYLCASSFPVAGTSVDEQYFGPGTRLTVT.

This chain links TRBV5-1 with TRBJ2-1; no DNA is available, so the TRBD2 call from TCRdb remains unchecked. Germline V lookup: CDR1 SGHRS, CDR2 YFSETQ. The CDR3 consists of 16 residues. The CDR3 reads CASSLVSGRSYNEQFF.

The chain carries TRBV10-3 and TRBJ2-7; TCRdb calls TRBD1, which cannot be checked without DNA. This CDR3 comprises 11 residues. The germline V gene has CDR1 ENHRY and CDR2 SYGVKD. This chain's CDR3 is CAISPGDEQYF.

The chain couples TRBV18 to TRBJ1-1. The CDR3 totals 13 residues. Germline V CDR1 and CDR2: KGHSH, LQKENI. The CDR3 loop is CASSPDGYTEAFF.

The chain has TRBV6-2 or TRBV6-3 and TRBJ2-2. CDR3 length: 12 amino acids. Germline V CDR1 and CDR2: MNHEY, SVGEGT. CDR3 loop: CASTQTTGELFF.

The chain recombines TRBV9 with TRBJ2-2; TCRdb gives TRBD2 as the D gene, but with no DNA this cannot be confirmed. The CDR3 length is 19 residues. The germline CDR1 and CDR2 sequences are SGDLS and YYNGEE. The CDR3 sequence is CASSVARAGGPWGTGELFF.

The chain uses TRBV6-1 and TRBJ2-1; with no DNA, the TCRdb D assignment of TRBD1 cannot be verified. Germline lookup yields CDR1 MNHNS and CDR2 SASEGT. The CDR3 covers 13 residues. Here the CDR3 reads CASSDRAYNEQFF.

This chain uses TRBV5-1 with TRBJ2-1; lacking DNA, the TRBD2 call made by TCRdb goes unchecked. The germline V gene encodes CDR1 SGHRS and CDR2 YFSETQ. This CDR3 region has 13 residues. CDR3 protein: CASSLSERGVQFF. The full variable domain, its missing parts supplied by reference TRBV5-1 and TRBJ2-1, is KAGVTQTPRYLIKTRGQQVTLSCSPISGHRSVSWYQQTPGQGLQFLFEYFSETQRNKGNFPGRFSGRQFSNSRSEMNVSTLELGDSALYLCASSLSERGVQFFGPGTRLTVL.

The rearrangement uses TRBV20-1 and TRBJ2-1; TCRdb selects TRBD2, and the lack of DNA leaves this call unchecked. The CDR3 length is 13 residues. Germline V gene data show CDR1 as DFQATT and CDR2 as SNEGSKA (reference sequence). The CDR3 loop reads CSARASGRSEQFF.

The J gene is TRBJ2-3, the V gene TRBV6-1; TCRdb selects TRBD1, and the lack of DNA leaves this call unchecked. The CDR3 contains 16 residues. The V gene's germline CDR1 is MNHNS and CDR2 SASEGT. CDR3 loop: CASSQGVGGGTDTQYF.

The chain has TRBV20-1 and TRBJ2-1; TCRdb gives TRBD2 as the D gene, but with no DNA this cannot be confirmed. The CDR3 contains 16 residues. CDR1 and CDR2 (germline): DFQATT, SNEGSKA (reference sequence). CDR3: CSARDPREVSYNEQFF.

The V and J genes are TRBV28 and TRBJ2-7; TCRdb picks TRBD1, but there is no DNA to check that call. Looked up from germline, CDR1 is MDHEN and CDR2 is SYDVKM. This CDR3 region has 15 residues. The CDR3 protein is CASTSPGTDSYEQYF.

The chain recombines TRBV6-2 or TRBV6-3 with TRBJ1-1; absent DNA, TCRdb's TRBD1 call cannot be checked. Germline assignment: CDR1 MNHEY and CDR2 SVGEGT. This CDR3 has 15 amino acids. The CDR3 loop reads CASTYTTGKATEAFF.

The chain is built from TRBV5-1 and TRBJ2-7; the D call of TRBD1 rests on TCRdb alone, since no DNA is present to check it. Germline CDR1 SGHRS, CDR2 YFSETQ. CDR3 length equals 15 residues. CDR3 sequence: CASSRDRGSSYEQYF.

The rearrangement links TRBV11-2 to TRBJ2-5. In germline, CDR1 is SGHAT, CDR2 FQNNGV. The length of the CDR3 is 13 residues. The CDR3 region is CASSSKGTETQYF.

The rearrangement uses TRBV19 and TRBJ2-2; there is no DNA to check the TCRdb D call of TRBD2. Germline CDR1 is LNHDA and CDR2 is SQIVND (reference sequence). This CDR3 is built from 18 residues. This CDR3 is CASSIVSGGPPFTGELFF.

This rearrangement joins TRBV5-1 to TRBJ2-1. The CDR3 covers 14 residues. The germline gives CDR1 SGHRS, CDR2 YFSETQ. The CDR3 spells CASSFGPSDNEQFF. The full variable domain, with the rest looked up from reference TRBV5-1 and TRBJ2-1, is KAGVTQTPRYLIKTRGQQVTLSCSPISGHRSVSWYQQTPGQGLQFLFEYFSETQRNKGNFPGRFSGRQFSNSRSEMNVSTLELGDSALYLCASSFGPSDNEQFFGPGTRLTVL.

The chain carries TRBV14 and TRBJ1-2. The CDR3 is 14 amino acids. The germline V gene encodes CDR1 SGHDN and CDR2 FVKESK. The CDR3: CASSQDLSPGGYTF.

The chain employs TRBV7-9 and TRBJ2-5; TCRdb names TRBD1, which stays unverified in the absence of DNA. The CDR3 length is 13 residues. Germline lookup yields CDR1 SEHNR and CDR2 FQNEAQ (reference sequence). The CDR3: CASTPTGQETQYF. Using reference TRBV7-9 and TRBJ2-5 for the parts outside the CDR3, the full variable domain is DTGVSQNPRHKITKRGQNVTFRCDPISEHNRLYWYRQTLGQGPEFLTYFQNEAQLEKSRLLSDRFSAERPKGSFSTLEIQRTEQGDSAMYLCASTPTGQETQYFGPGTRLLVL.

The chain is built from TRBV5-8 and TRBJ1-1. This CDR3 has 17 residues. Germline loops: CDR1 SGHTS, CDR2 YDEGEE. CDR3 loop: CASSPRGRRIMNTEAFF.

This chain uses TRBV6-6 with TRBJ1-1; lacking DNA, the TRBD1 call made by TCRdb goes unchecked. This CDR3 has 13 amino acids. The V gene's germline CDR1 is MNHNY and CDR2 SVGAGI (reference sequence). The CDR3: CASYRGPNTEAFF.

The rearrangement joins TRBV29-1 to TRBJ2-3; lacking DNA, the TRBD2 call made by TCRdb goes unchecked. From germline, CDR1 is SQVTM and CDR2 ANQGSEA. The CDR3 is 15 amino acids. The CDR3 loop reads CSVRAGGAYQDTQYF.

V and J are TRBV5-1 and TRBJ2-3. The CDR3 is 16 amino acids. CDR1 is SGHRS and CDR2 is YFSETQ in the germline V gene. The CDR3 reads CASSSGLLTSTDTQYF.

The rearrangement joins TRBV25-1 to TRBJ2-2; no DNA is available, so the TRBD1 call from TCRdb remains unchecked. The CDR3 spans 16 residues. Germline loops: CDR1 MGHDK, CDR2 SYGVNS. The CDR3 reads CASSARQGAGTGELFF.

The chain is built from TRBV5-5 and TRBJ2-2. CDR1 is SGHKS, CDR2 YYEKEE, per germline (reference sequence). The CDR3 contains 12 residues. The CDR3 sequence is CASSWYTGELFF.

V usage is TRBV18 and J usage is TRBJ2-4; the TRBD1 assignment by TCRdb is unverifiable without DNA. The length of the CDR3 is 14 residues. CDR1 and CDR2 (germline): KGHSH, LQKENI. The CDR3 reads CASSPQGVKNIQYF.

The V and J genes are TRBV29-1 and TRBJ1-1; TCRdb returns TRBD1, unconfirmable since there is no DNA. Germline V gene data show CDR1 as SQVTM and CDR2 as ANQGSEA. This CDR3 comprises 16 residues. The CDR3: CSVEDLGSRGNTEAFF. The variable domain in full, with the rest retrieved from reference TRBV29-1 and TRBJ1-1, is SAVISQKPSRDICQRGTSLTIQCQVDSQVTMMFWYRQQPGQSLTLIATANQGSEATYESGFVIDKFPISRPNLTFSTLTVSNMSPEDSSIYLCSVEDLGSRGNTEAFFGQGTRLTVV.

The chain carries TRBV20-1 and TRBJ2-3; TCRdb's assignment of TRBD2 cannot be checked, as there is no DNA. The CDR3 runs 17 residues. Looked up from germline, CDR1 is DFQATT and CDR2 is SNEGSKA (reference sequence). This CDR3 reads CSARVGLAGTDTDTQYF.